This note documents a single TCR beta chain sequence. The data originate from a study of blood T cell repertoires in COVID-19. About the research overall: Sites across the United States, Italy and Spain contributed samples from acute and convalescent COVID-19. T cells, B-cell-depleted T cells, or PBMCs supplied cDNA or gDNA.

In the authors' methods: Reference gene primer amplification gave nucleated cell count estimates. Only in-frame clones appear in the TCRdb table, and some are missing; sequencing was by immunoSEQ multiplex PCR. Clone size and V and J calls were adopted from that table, with D and trimming inferred from the DNA. Of around 110,000 clones in the sample, roughly 83% were seen once. The CDR3 has 11 residues. Trimming took off 5 bases at V and 10 bases at J, with 8 bases between the two ends. V is TRBV12-3 or TRBV12-4 and J is TRBJ1-4; the D is unclear. This receptor was taken from a young man with acute or convalescent COVID-19. The specimen sequenced was peripheral blood. CDR3 bases: TGTGCCAGCAGTGAGGGCGGAAAACTGTTTTTT. It translates to CASSEGGKLFF.